The 3 T cell receptor beta chains below all came from one sample that was sequenced in a study of blood T cell repertoires in COVID-19 (dated by TCRdb to 2018 to 2020). Library method: the immunoSEQ multiplex PCR assay. Not all clones reach the TCRdb copy of this immuneACCESS table, which keeps in-frame sequences only. Checked studies attribute under half of the gap to unresolved V genes and leave the rest unexplained. This sample holds about 280,000 clones; roughly four fifths were observed only once. The ten largest clonotypes hold over 9% of the sample. Sequencing input: peripheral blood. These receptors were obtained from a woman between 45 and 65 years old who had recovered from COVID-19.

This clone was detected only once. This chain uses TRBV7-2 with TRBJ2-3; 7 bases are shared with TRBD2. The CDR3 is made up of 17 amino acids. Germline-derived CDR1 and CDR2 are SGHTA and FQGNSA. V lost 3 bases to trimming and J lost 2 bases; unmatched junction nucleotides: 11. The CDR3 loop reads CASSLGRLAGITDTQYF. DNA for the CDR3: TGTGCCAGCAGCTTGGGAAGACTAGCAGGTATCACAGATACGCAGTATTTT.

This rearrangement joins TRBV27 to TRBJ2-3, with 7 bases fitting TRBD2. Looked up from germline, CDR1 is MNHEY and CDR2 is SMNVEV (reference sequence). V trimming: 7 bases; J trimming: 4 bases; junction bases outside the gene matches: 5. This CDR3 is 13 amino acids long. The CDR3 region has the DNA TGTGCCAGCAAGGCGGGAGTGCCAGATACGCAGTATTTT. Its translation: CASKAGVPDTQYF.

CDR3 protein: CASSSSTANEKLFF. Written as DNA, the CDR3 is TGTGCCAGCAGTTCAAGTACAGCTAATGAAAAACTGTTTTTT. The J gene is TRBJ1-4, the V gene TRBV28; D is ambiguous. Trimming pared 4 bases from V and 3 bases from J, leaving 9 bases between. Germline V gives CDR1 MDHEN, CDR2 SYDVKM. The CDR3 has 14 residues. Combining the CDR3 with reference TRBV28 and TRBJ1-4 gives the whole variable domain DVKVTQSSRYLVKRTGEKVFLECVQDMDHENMFWYRQDPGLGLRLIYFSYDVKMKEKGDIPEGYSVSREKKERFSLILESASTNQTSMYLCASSSSTANEKLFFGSGTQLSVL.